This T cell receptor (beta chain) originates from a study of T cells expressing NK-cell markers. Study overall: In the group of eight sequenced donors, seven were HCMV-seropositive and one was seronegative.

TCRdb re-called the 5' RACE reads and catalogs CDR3 proteins one per entry, DNA excluded. Its listing shows 500,000 to 600,000 distinct CDR3 sequences. This CDR3 contains 16 residues. CDR1 and CDR2 from the germline V gene are DFQATT and SNEGSKA (reference sequence). With respect to this clonotype: As yet, its antigen is unknown.

Study-level findings and limits: Where several donors were concerned, these clonotypes also led the CD3+CD56-NKG2C+ fraction. Dominant NKG2C+ clonotypes made up roughly 1.0-8% of CD8+ T cells in roughly 6 donors.

The TCR was taken from a young man in good health. The sequenced sample was blood T cells: a sorted CD56 or NKG2C T cell subset, CD4+ or CD8+ T cells, or bulk PBMC T cells (not recorded which). The chain carries TRBV20-1 and TRBJ1-2; the D call of TRBD1 rests on TCRdb alone, since no DNA is present to check it. The CDR3 region is CSARGPGVQSNYGYTF.